This passage covers 18 T cell receptor beta chains from one sample sequenced in a study of T cell responses to AZD1222 COVID-19 vaccine. Produced via immunoSEQ multiplex PCR; TCRdb's table is partial and in-frame only. The sample consists of about 70,000 clones, roughly 87% of them appearing once. The starting material was peripheral blood, obtained 28 days after the second AZD1222 dose. These receptors came from an adult who received the AZD1222 COVID-19 vaccine.

The gene calls are TRBV3-1 (or the pseudogene TRBV3-2) and TRBJ2-1, with D possibly being TRBD2 (6 bases). The CDR3 sequence is 19 residues long. V dropped 7 bases and J dropped 9 bases, with 34 bases sitting between them. The germline V gene has CDR1 LGHDT and CDR2 YNNKEL (reference sequence). In DNA form, the CDR3 reads TGTGCCAGCAACCCAACCCGGCGGTCGGGACTCCGTAGCGTTAGTGAGCAGTTCTTC. This codes for CASNPTRRSGLRSVSEQFF.

The rearrangement uses TRBV7-9 and TRBJ1-1; D may be TRBD1 (5 bases). V was shortened by 5 bases and J by 1 base, with 17 bases between the two germline ends. The CDR3 runs to 16 residues. CDR1 and CDR2 from the germline V gene are SEHNR and FQNEAQ (reference sequence). CDR3 DNA sequence: TGTGCCAGCAGCAAGATACCGGGACCCCCGAACACTGAAGCTTTCTTT. Translation gives CASSKIPGPPNTEAFF.

The chain carries TRBV5-1 and TRBJ2-2; D is tentatively TRBD1 or TRBD2 (5 bases each). V was shortened by 0 bases and J by 4 bases, with 7 bases between the two germline ends. The CDR3 spans 14 residues. From germline, CDR1 is SGHRS and CDR2 YFSETQ. Written as DNA, the CDR3 is TGCGCCAGCAGCTTGGACGGGACCACCGGGGAGCTGTTTTTT. It specifies CASSLDGTTGELFF.

The chain carries TRBV7-6 and TRBJ2-3; 10 bases are a match to TRBD2. The junction had 5 bases not matched to a gene; V was cut back by 3 bases and J by 5 bases. The CDR3 is made up of 15 amino acids. From germline, CDR1 is SGHVS and CDR2 FNYEAQ. The CDR3 bases are TGTGCCAGCAGCTTTATAGCGGGAGGAGTAGATACGCAGTATTTT. Translation: CASSFIAGGVDTQYF.

The chain uses TRBV5-1 and TRBJ1-2; D not certain. Germline assignment: CDR1 SGHRS and CDR2 YFSETQ. This CDR3 is built from 15 residues. Trimming removed 4 bases at V and 5 bases at J, with 18 bases between. The CDR3 loop is CASSLDLGGGYGYTF. CDR3 in DNA: TGCGCCAGCAGCCTAGACCTCGGTGGTGGGTATGGCTACACCTTC.

The chain couples TRBV7-8 to TRBJ2-7, with 8 positions matching TRBD2. This CDR3 is 15 amino acids long. Germline-derived CDR1 and CDR2 are SGHVS and FQNEAQ. Trimming removed 2 bases from V and 0 bases from J; junction bases left unmatched: 3. DNA for the CDR3: TGTGCCAGCAGCTTACGGGAGGGCCTCTCCTACGAGCAGTACTTC. Protein: CASSLREGLSYEQYF.

This clone was seen once. The chain joins TRBV19 to TRBJ1-5, with a tentative D call TRBD1 (6 bases). V lost 3 bases and J lost 7, with 10 bases in between. In germline, CDR1 is LNHDA, CDR2 SQIVND (reference sequence). The CDR3 is made up of 13 amino acids. The CDR3 DNA is TGTGCCAGTAGTATGGCAGGGGACCAGCCCCAGCATTTT. It encodes CASSMAGDQPQHF.

V is TRBV2 and J is TRBJ2-7; D might be TRBD1 (6 bases). Germline V gene data show CDR1 as SNHLY and CDR2 as FYNNEI. The CDR3 extends over 12 amino acids. V was cut by 6 bases and J by 3 bases, with 9 bases left in between. CDR3 amino acids: CASRRQVYEQYF. The DNA for the CDR3 is TGTGCCAGCAGACGACAGGTCTACGAGCAGTACTTC.

This sequence joins TRBV7-9 and TRBJ2-1, with D uncertain. Trimming cost V 1 base and J 4 bases, with 11 bases left between them. This CDR3 is 15 amino acids long. The germline gives CDR1 SEHNR, CDR2 FQNEAQ (reference sequence). The CDR3 bases are TGTGCCAGCAGCTTAGGTAGTTTCTCTTACAATGAGCAGTTCTTC. It yields the protein CASSLGSFSYNEQFF.

This chain links TRBV6-2 or TRBV6-3 with TRBJ2-1, with 9 bases aligning to TRBD2. The length of the CDR3 is 17 residues. Germline V gives CDR1 MNHEY, CDR2 SVGEGT. Germline trimming cut 0 bases from V and 3 bases from J; bases unmatched to any gene: 6. CDR3 region: CASSYSPTSGIYNEQFF. In DNA form, the CDR3 reads TGTGCCAGCAGTTACTCGCCGACTAGCGGAATCTACAATGAGCAGTTCTTC.

The V and J genes are TRBV5-1 and TRBJ1-1, with a possible D match to TRBD1 (5 bases). Germline V CDR1 and CDR2: SGHRS, YFSETQ. CDR3 size: 14 residues. V was shortened by 1 base and J by 11 bases, with 18 bases between the two germline ends. Here the CDR3 DNA reads TGCGCCAGCAGCTTGATCCAGGGAACGTCTGTGGCTTTCTTT. Its translation is CASSLIQGTSVAFF.

The rearrangement links TRBV7-2 to TRBJ1-4, with D possibly TRBD1 on 5 matching bases. From germline, CDR1 is SGHTA and CDR2 FQGNSA. The CDR3 contains 13 residues. V was shortened by 6 bases and J by 6 bases, with 11 bases between the two germline ends. The CDR3: CASRLGPDEKLFF. The CDR3 bases are TGTGCCAGCAGGCTGGGACCGGATGAAAAACTGTTTTTT.

This sequence joins TRBV18 and TRBJ1-2; D is uncertain. The CDR3 spans 14 residues. V was trimmed by 6 bases and J by 0 bases, leaving 11 bases between them. The germline gives CDR1 KGHSH, CDR2 LQKENI. The CDR3 DNA follows: TGTGCCAGCTCTCACAGCCCCACTAACTATGGCTACACCTTC. Protein: CASSHSPTNYGYTF.

The chain recombines TRBV10-3 with TRBJ1-5; the D gene is possibly TRBD1 (6 bases). Germline assignment: CDR1 ENHRY and CDR2 SYGVKD. The CDR3 totals 15 residues. V lost 6 bases and J lost 5, with 17 bases in between. The DNA of the CDR3 is TGTGCCATCAGGGAGGGGGGGGCGAGCCATCAGCCCCAGCATTTT. This encodes CAIREGGASHQPQHF.

The genes are TRBV18 and TRBJ1-5; maybe TRBD1 (6 bases). V lost 6 bases and J 6 bases, leaving 33 bases between the germline ends. This CDR3 region has 20 residues. The germline V gene has CDR1 KGHSH and CDR2 LQKENI. In nucleotides, the CDR3 is TGTGCCAGCTCTCCTGCGGGGAGGGCCCCCTCCTTATCCAGGGGTCAGCCCCAGCATTTT. Translated: CASSPAGRAPSLSRGQPQHF. The whole variable domain, remainder taken from reference TRBV18 and TRBJ1-5, is NAGVMQNPRHLVRRRGQEARLRCSPMKGHSHVYWYRQLPEEGLKFMVYLQKENIIDESGMPKERFSAEFPKEGPSILRIQQVVRGDSAAYFCASSPAGRAPSLSRGQPQHFGDGTRLSIL.

V usage is TRBV6-2 or TRBV6-3 and J usage is TRBJ2-7; 9 bases map to TRBD2. Germline trimming cut 0 bases from V and 2 bases from J; bases unmatched to any gene: 5. The CDR3 loop spans 16 amino acids. Germline V lookup: CDR1 MNHEY, CDR2 SVGEGT. CDR3 nucleotide sequence: TGTGCCAGCAGTTACTCGGAGGCGGGAGGGCCCTACGAGCAGTACTTC. Translated, it gives CASSYSEAGGPYEQYF.

The rearrangement joins TRBV27 to TRBJ1-2, with a possible D match to TRBD1 (6 bases). The CDR3 has 15 residues. Germline CDR1 and CDR2: MNHEY and SMNVEV (reference sequence). V lost 6 bases, J lost 2 bases, and 16 bases lay in between. This CDR3 is CASRIHRDENYGYTF. The CDR3 nucleotides are TGTGCCAGCAGAATTCACAGGGATGAGAACTATGGCTACACCTTC.

The chain couples TRBV28 to TRBJ2-1; the D call may be TRBD1 or TRBD2 (6 bases each). The CDR3 loop spans 15 amino acids. V shed 8 bases and J shed 4 bases, with 18 bases lying between them. Looked up from germline, CDR1 is MDHEN and CDR2 is SYDVKM. CDR3 coding DNA: TGTGCCAGCCCCCCCGAGGGGGGTCTTTACAATGAGCAGTTCTTC. Translated: CASPPEGGLYNEQFF.